The 8 T cell receptor beta chains below were found in one sample sequenced in a study of T cells after yellow fever vaccination (dated by TCRdb to between 2019 and 2020). Receptor libraries were prepared by 5' RACE. Sequenced on an Illumina HiSeq 2500. TCRdb handled the public reads itself, with Q25 trimming in fastp and clone calling in MiXCR, and kept productive beta chains. Rows with a matching CDR3 protein are joined into one entry that keeps the most common DNA and genes. This sample holds more than 350,000 distinct CDR3 sequences; roughly 11% were observed only once. The ten largest clones represent less than 20% of the sample. Sample treatment or condition, as interpreted from the label and publication: live attenuated yellow fever vaccine strain. The sequencing here drew on PBMCs, taken on the day of the first yellow fever vaccination. Receptors were obtained from a man between 18 and 29 years old who received the YFV17D yellow fever vaccine.

The rearrangement joins TRBV11-2 to TRBJ2-5; possibly TRBD1 or TRBD2 for D (5 bases each). Trimming removed 1 base from V and 4 bases from J, with 16 bases in between. In germline, CDR1 is SGHAT, CDR2 FQNNGV. The CDR3 is made up of 16 amino acids. CDR3 in amino acids: CASSLVPGRLGETQYF. CDR3 nucleotides: TGTGCCAGCAGCTTAGTACCGGGACGCCTCGGAGAGACCCAGTACTTC.

The V and J genes are TRBV4-3 and TRBJ2-2; a possible D gene is TRBD1 (5 bases). V was pared by 0 bases and J by 7 bases, with 12 bases between. CDR1 LGHNA and CDR2 YSLEER come from the germline V gene. The CDR3 runs 15 residues. This CDR3 reads CASSQEKGPHGELFF. In DNA, the CDR3 is TGCGCCAGCAGCCAAGAAAAGGGGCCCCACGGGGAGCTGTTTTTT.

The chain employs TRBV24-1 and TRBJ2-5; D gene unclear. V lost 6 bases and J lost 3, with 10 bases in between. In germline, CDR1 is KGHDR, CDR2 SFDVKD. This CDR3 is 13 amino acids long. The CDR3 is CATSYPGEETQYF. For the CDR3, the DNA is TGTGCCACCAGTTATCCGGGCGAAGAGACCCAGTACTTC.

This chain connects TRBV11-3 to TRBJ2-7; 12 bases agree with TRBD1. Trimming cost V 5 bases and J 4 bases; bases outside gene matches: 6. The CDR3 runs 15 residues. CDR1 is SGHNT, CDR2 YENEEA, per germline. In nucleotides, the CDR3 is TGTGCCAGCAGCCTAGGGACAGGGGGCGATTACGAGCAGTACTTC. It translates to CASSLGTGGDYEQYF.

The chain is built from TRBV9 and TRBJ2-7, with 11 nucleotides matching TRBD2. In germline, CDR1 is SGDLS, CDR2 YYNGEE. Trimming removed 4 bases from V and 4 bases from J; junction bases left unmatched: 4. The CDR3 covers 14 residues. The CDR3 nucleotides are TGTGCCAGCAGCCCAACTAGCGGGGGTTACGAGCAGTACGTC. It encodes CASSPTSGGYEQYV.

This clonotype came up a few times. V is TRBV23-1 and J is TRBJ1-5; a weak D match, TRBD1 (6 bases). TRBV23-1 is recorded as an ORF, its role being uncertain. CDR3 size: 16 residues. The ends were cut back, 1 base at V and 6 bases at J, with 16 bases in the middle. This chain's CDR3 is CASSQLGGLRRQPQHF. The DNA of the CDR3 is TGCGCCAGCAGTCAATTGGGGGGGCTTAGACGTCAGCCCCAGCATTTT.

The gene calls are TRBV28 and TRBJ2-3; 9 bases agree with TRBD2. V shed 6 bases and J 4 bases; nucleotides not matched to a gene: 11. This CDR3 region has 16 residues. Germline V gene data show CDR1 as MDHEN and CDR2 as SYDVKM. The CDR3 coding sequence is TGTGCCAGCAGCCCTTTAGCGGGGGCCATCTCAGATACGCAGTATTTT. This gives the protein CASSPLAGAISDTQYF.

On this clonotype: This may come from a read error, since a much larger clone is one base off. The chain is built from TRBV12-3 or TRBV12-4 and TRBJ2-1; TRBD1 might be the D (5 bases). This CDR3 comprises 12 residues. For the CDR3, the DNA is TGTGCCAGCAGGCGACGGCAGGGTGAGCAGATCTTC. It encodes CASRRRQGEQIF.